This entry lists 27 T cell receptor beta chains sequenced from one sample in a study of breast tumors, draining lymph nodes, adjacent tissues. Samples came from axillary lymph nodes draining the breast cancer. From the multiplex PCR reads, TCRdb called clonotypes with MiXCR, one entry per CDR3 protein. The sample yields 120,000 to 150,000 distinct CDR3 sequences, around a third seen once. Specimen: axillary lymph node tissue. The receptors were gathered from a female donor with breast cancer. Some clones in this sample may be carry-over from other donors' samples.

This clonotype was recorded many times. This chain uses TRBV6-5 with TRBJ1-6, with no clear D. Germline CDR1 is MNHEY and CDR2 is SVGAGI. The ends were cut back, 5 bases at V and 7 bases at J, with 12 bases in the middle. This CDR3 spans 14 amino acids. Here the CDR3 reads CASSHRRPNSPLHF. The CDR3 nucleotides are TGTGCCAGCAGTCACCGCAGACCAAATTCACCCCTCCACTTT.

This clonotype was observed at least ten times. CDR3 in amino acids: CASSSLVRDDTEAFF. The DNA of the CDR3 is TGTGCCAGCAGCTCCCTCGTACGGGACGACACTGAAGCTTTCTTT. This chain joins TRBV7-9 and TRBJ1-1, with D maybe TRBD1 (5 bases). The CDR3 contains 15 residues. V was clipped by 4 bases and J by 3 bases, with 15 bases between them. CDR1 and CDR2 (germline): SEHNR, FQNEAQ (reference sequence).

The rearrangement joins TRBV24-1 to TRBJ1-2, with TRBD1 identical over 11 bases. Germline V gene data show CDR1 as KGHDR and CDR2 as SFDVKD. V lost 7 bases to trimming and J lost 2 bases; unmatched junction nucleotides: 2. This CDR3 is built from 14 residues. The CDR3 coding sequence is TGTGCCACCAGAGGGACAGGGGGAAACTATGGCTACACCTTC. This gives the protein CATRGTGGNYGYTF.

The sample holds many counts of this clonotype. The CDR3 DNA follows: TGCGCCAGCAGCCGGACTAGTTTTGGCTCCTACGAGCAGTACTTC. Translating it yields CASSRTSFGSYEQYF. This rearrangement joins TRBV5-1 to TRBJ2-7; 7 nucleotides align to TRBD2. J lost 0 bases, V lost 4 bases, and 7 bases had no gene match. CDR1 is SGHRS and CDR2 is YFSETQ in the germline V gene. The CDR3 has 15 amino acids. The variable domain in full, completed from reference TRBV5-1 and TRBJ2-7, reads KAGVTQTPRYLIKTRGQQVTLSCSPISGHRSVSWYQQTPGQGLQFLFEYFSETQRNKGNFPGRFSGRQFSNSRSEMNVSTLELGDSALYLCASSRTSFGSYEQYFGPGTRLTVT.

This clonotype was observed at least ten times. The rearrangement joins TRBV7-3 to TRBJ2-2; 10 nucleotides match TRBD1. The germline CDR1 and CDR2 sequences are SGHTA and FQGTGA. CDR3 length: 17 amino acids. V shed 5 bases and J 4 bases; nucleotides not matched to a gene: 10. The CDR3: CASSPHPRTGGTGELFF. CDR3 nucleotides: TGTGCCAGCAGCCCCCACCCGCGGACAGGGGGCACCGGGGAGCTGTTTTTT.

This clonotype showed up just a few times. This chain joins TRBV27 and TRBJ2-7; D is undetermined. Germline assignment: CDR1 MNHEY and CDR2 SMNVEV (reference sequence). Trimming removed 2 bases from V and 7 bases from J, with 9 bases in between. The CDR3 is 12 residues long. The CDR3 DNA sequence: TGTGCCAGCAGTTTACAGTCGCGGGAGCAGTACTTC. It specifies CASSLQSREQYF.

This clonotype was seen repeatedly, ten times or more. This chain joins TRBV16 and TRBJ1-2, with D possibly matching TRBD1 (5 bases). V lost 1 base to trimming and J lost 4 bases, with 10 bases between them. Germline CDR1 and CDR2: KGHSY and FQNENV. This CDR3 has 14 amino acids. The CDR3 sequence is CASSQWTTAYGYTF. DNA of the CDR3: TGTGCCAGCAGCCAATGGACGACAGCCTATGGCTACACCTTC.

This clonotype was seen at least ten times. A much bigger clone sits one base away, suggesting this may be a read error. The rearrangement joins TRBV28 to TRBJ2-7; no firm D call. The CDR3 is 11 residues long. CDR1 is MDHEN, CDR2 SYDVKM, per germline. V was shortened by 4 bases and J by 4 bases, with 5 bases between the two germline ends. As DNA, the CDR3 is TGTGCCAGCAGTTCCGAGTACGAGCAGTACTTC. As protein: CASSSEYEQYF.

This clonotype has a single count. The chain links TRBV19 to TRBJ1-2; unclear D gene. The CDR3 is made up of 14 amino acids. Deletions cut 7 bases from V and 2 bases from J, with 14 bases between. CDR1 and CDR2 from the germline V gene are LNHDA and SQIVND (reference sequence). Here the CDR3 reads CASTTGDENYGYTF. In nucleotides, the CDR3 is TGTGCCAGTACCACGGGAGACGAGAACTATGGCTACACCTTC.

This clonotype was observed at least ten times. This chain links TRBV9 with TRBJ1-4; D is possibly TRBD1 (6 bases). V lost 0 bases and J lost 0, with 12 bases in between. There are 17 residues in the CDR3. CDR1 is SGDLS and CDR2 is YYNGEE in the germline V gene. CDR3 bases: TGTGCCAGCAGCGTAGAAGGGGGGTTCGCAACTAATGAAAAACTGTTTTTT. Protein product: CASSVEGGFATNEKLFF.

With regard to this clonotype: A junction end diverges from the germline sequence, so it may reflect a read error. The gene calls are TRBV18 and TRBJ2-1; D uncertain. This CDR3 has 11 amino acids. From germline, CDR1 is KGHSH and CDR2 LQKENI. CDR3 bases: TGTGCCTGCTCACAAAGCAGTGAGCAGTTCTTC. Translated, it gives CACSQSSEQFF.

With regard to this clonotype: A much larger clone differs from this one at a single base, so this may be a read error. V gene TRBV28 combines with J gene TRBJ1-5; D not resolved. The germline gives CDR1 MDHEN, CDR2 SYDVKM. There are 15 residues in the CDR3. The CDR3 nucleotides are TGTGCCAGCAGTTTAGCCAGCTATAGCAATCGGCCCCAGCATTTT. Translating it yields CASSLASYSNRPQHF.

On this clonotype itself: A much more abundant neighbour one base away suggests this may be a read error. CDR3 amino acids: CASGHEPINSPLHF. CDR3 nucleotide sequence: TGTGCCAGCGGTCACGAACCGATTAATTCACCCCTCCACTTT. This chain uses TRBV6-5 with TRBJ1-6; D is unclear. V lost 8 bases and J 6 bases, leaving 14 bases between the germline ends. The V gene's germline CDR1 is MNHEY and CDR2 SVGAGI. CDR3 size: 14 residues.

As for this clonotype: A much larger clone differs from this one at a single base, so this may be a read error. The CDR3 does not end in the conserved phenylalanine or tryptophan, so this is likely a read error. The chain recombines TRBV20-1 with TRBJ1-1; unclear D gene. Between the trimmed V and J ends, which lost 6 bases and 3 bases, there was a span of 8 bases. The CDR3 has 11 amino acids. The germline gives CDR1 DFQATT, CDR2 SNEGSKA (reference sequence). This CDR3 is CSAPLYTEAFL. The CDR3 region has the DNA TGCAGTGCACCCCTCTACACTGAAGCTTTCCTT.

The sample holds a few counts of this clonotype. V is TRBV4-2 and J is TRBJ1-1; 7 bases agree with TRBD1. CDR3 length equals 16 residues. V dropped 1 base and J dropped 1; count of bases not matched to a gene: 6. Per germline, CDR1 LGHNA and CDR2 YNFKEQ. The CDR3 coding sequence is TGTGCCAGCAGCCAAGTGGGGACAGCCACGAACACTGAAGCTTTCTTT. Its protein product is CASSQVGTATNTEAFF.

This clonotype occurred a few times. The chain recombines TRBV20-1 with TRBJ1-1, with a possible D match to TRBD1 (6 bases). The germline gives CDR1 DFQATT, CDR2 SNEGSKA (reference sequence). The CDR3 consists of 14 residues. V shed 4 bases and J shed 5 bases, with 17 bases lying between them. This CDR3 reads CSAKGQVPGTEAFF. The CDR3 DNA follows: TGCAGTGCTAAGGGACAAGTCCCAGGGACTGAAGCTTTCTTT.

The chain is built from TRBV5-5 and TRBJ2-7; possible D gene TRBD2, 6 bases. Trimming took off 1 base at V and 4 bases at J, with 12 bases between the two ends. This CDR3 is 14 amino acids long. Germline lookup yields CDR1 SGHKS and CDR2 YYEKEE (reference sequence). The CDR3 reads CASSLWGGEYEQYF. Here the CDR3 DNA reads TGTGCCAGCAGCTTGTGGGGCGGGGAGTACGAGCAGTACTTC.

V usage is TRBV7-9 and J usage is TRBJ2-7; 10 bases match TRBD1. V was pared by 5 bases and J by 7 bases, with 5 bases of the junction left unmatched. Per the germline V gene, CDR1 is SEHNR and CDR2 is FQNEAQ (reference sequence). This CDR3 comprises 13 residues. Here the CDR3 reads CASSGTGVKEQYF. The CDR3 DNA reads as TGTGCCAGCAGCGGGACAGGGGTCAAGGAGCAGTACTTC.

This clonotype was seen many times. A much larger clone differs from this one at a single base, so this may be a read error. V and J are TRBV7-7 and TRBJ2-5; D perhaps matches TRBD2 (6 bases). CDR1 is SSHAT and CDR2 is FNYEAQ in the germline V gene (reference sequence). This CDR3 comprises 15 residues. Here the CDR3 reads CASSFPGAQQETQHF. The CDR3 DNA reads TGTGCTAGCAGCTTTCCGGGAGCTCAACAAGAGACCCAGCACTTC.

This clonotype was picked up many times. The chain uses TRBV20-1 and TRBJ2-5, with TRBD2 identical over 9 bases. The CDR3 sequence is 15 residues long. V dropped 6 bases and J dropped 2; count of bases not matched to a gene: 10. The germline CDR1 and CDR2 sequences are DFQATT and SNEGSKA (reference sequence). CDR3 sequence reads: CSAFHQTSGQETQYF. DNA for the CDR3: TGCAGTGCCTTCCACCAAACTAGCGGGCAAGAGACCCAGTACTTC.

CDR3 coding DNA: TGTGCCAGCAGTTTAGTCGCAGTTAGCACAGATACGCAGTTCTTC. This codes for CASSLVAVSTDTQFF. The chain joins TRBV12-3 or TRBV12-4 to TRBJ2-1; D remains ambiguous. Trimming pared 1 base from V and 12 bases from J, leaving 19 bases between. The CDR3 is 15 amino acids.

There are many counts of this clonotype. This sequence joins TRBV29-1 and TRBJ2-7, with 8 bases fitting TRBD2. Trimming cost V 6 bases and J 0 bases; bases outside gene matches: 7. The length of the CDR3 is 14 residues. The germline CDR1 and CDR2 sequences are SQVTM and ANQGSEA. The CDR3 DNA sequence: TGCAGCGTCCGTGGGCGGGGGGACTCCTACGAGCAGTACTTC. Translating it yields CSVRGRGDSYEQYF.

This clonotype has at least ten counts. The J gene is TRBJ2-7, the V gene TRBV6-1; 8 bases match TRBD1. The CDR3 totals 14 residues. CDR1 and CDR2 from the germline V gene are MNHNS and SASEGT. V gave up 6 bases and J gave up 3 bases; unmatched junction bases: 7. Here the CDR3 DNA reads TGTGCCAGCAGACCCGGGACAGGAATCTACGAGCAGTACTTC. It yields the protein CASRPGTGIYEQYF.

This clonotype was observed many times. A read error may account for a junction end that differs from germline. The rearrangement links TRBV7-9 to TRBJ1-2; the D gene is possibly TRBD1 (5 bases). The germline V gene encodes CDR1 SEHNR and CDR2 FQNEAQ (reference sequence). The CDR3 sequence is 14 residues long. The CDR3 here is CASISSDSPNGHTF. Written as DNA, the CDR3 is TGTGCCAGCATTAGCTCTGACAGCCCTAATGGCCACACCTTC.

This chain connects TRBV29-1 to TRBJ2-1, with D unclear. Trimming took off 5 bases at V and 0 bases at J, with 11 bases between the two ends. The germline V gene encodes CDR1 SQVTM and CDR2 ANQGSEA. This CDR3 comprises 14 residues. The CDR3 sequence: CSVRTTSSYNEQFF. CDR3 DNA sequence: TGCAGCGTTAGGACGACCAGCTCCTACAATGAGCAGTTCTTC.

This clonotype was recorded at least ten times. J is TRBJ2-7 and V is TRBV29-1, with D perhaps given as TRBD1 or TRBD2 (6 bases each). The length of the CDR3 is 14 residues. Per germline, CDR1 SQVTM and CDR2 ANQGSEA. The V and J ends lost 5 bases and 2 bases respectively, with 16 bases between them. As DNA, the CDR3 is TGCAGCGTTCGCCCACTAGCAGGGGCCTACGAGCAGTACTTC. This sequence encodes CSVRPLAGAYEQYF.

This clonotype appeared a single time. A much larger clone sits a single nucleotide away, making a read error possible. The V and J genes are TRBV27 and TRBJ2-1, with a possible D match to TRBD2 (6 bases). CDR1 MNHEY and CDR2 SMNVEV come from the germline V gene (reference sequence). This CDR3 comprises 14 residues. The CDR3 here is CASSLSASVDEQSF. CDR3 in DNA: TGTGCCAGCAGTTTATCGGCTAGCGTCGATGAGCAGTCCTTC.